These 26 T cell receptor beta chains were all obtained from the same sample, sequenced in a study of T-cell reconstitution after alpha-beta-depleted transplantation in children. Unique molecular identifiers tagged the TCRbeta library. TCRdb itself ran the PCR reads through MiXCR, one entry per CDR3 protein. The sample holds 600,000 to 700,000 distinct CDR3 sequences, around a sixth seen once. The source was PBMCs from the stem cell graft donor, collected from the stem cell graft. Every receptor here comes from a human donor who donated a stem cell graft to a child with acute myeloid leukemia.

The chain links TRBV24-1 to TRBJ2-6; D call uncertain. Germline V lookup: CDR1 KGHDR, CDR2 SFDVKD. CDR3 length: 15 residues. Trimming removed 4 bases at V and 0 bases at J, with 6 bases between. The CDR3 sequence: CATSEGNSGANVLTF. CDR3 nucleotide sequence: TGTGCCACCAGTGAAGGAAACTCTGGGGCCAACGTCCTGACTTTC.

This clonotype was seen many times. V is TRBV5-5 and J is TRBJ1-2; no reliable D call. V lost 1 base, J lost 4 bases, and 17 bases lay in between. Germline V gene sequence: CDR1 SGHKS, CDR2 YYEKEE (reference sequence). The CDR3 contains 16 residues. CDR3 DNA: TGTGCCAGCAGCTTGCAGGACGGTCGACTCGCCTATGGCTACACCTTC. This gives the protein CASSLQDGRLAYGYTF.

This clonotype was picked up a small number of times. The gene calls are TRBV6-2 or TRBV6-3 and TRBJ2-5; D possibly corresponds to TRBD2 (7 bases). Germline V gives CDR1 MNHEY, CDR2 SVGEGT. The CDR3 length is 16 residues. V lost 6 bases, J lost 1 base, and 18 bases lay in between. CDR3 protein: CASRFWGGTFQETQYF. The CDR3 nucleotides are TGTGCCAGCAGATTTTGGGGGGGCACCTTCCAAGAGACCCAGTACTTC.

This clonotype was detected ten times or more. J is TRBJ1-4 and V is TRBV20-1; 7 bases are a match to TRBD1. V shed 5 bases, J shed 4 bases, and the junction held 4 bases outside the gene matches. This CDR3 contains 13 residues. Germline V gives CDR1 DFQATT, CDR2 SNEGSKA (reference sequence). The CDR3 nucleotides are TGCAGTGCTTTACGGGACAGTAATGAAAAACTGTTTTTT. Its translation: CSALRDSNEKLFF.

This chain connects TRBV5-1 to TRBJ2-2; D unresolved. CDR1 is SGHRS, CDR2 YFSETQ, per germline. The V end lost 4 bases, the J end lost 4 bases, and 11 bases lay between the germline ends. The CDR3 runs to 14 residues. CDR3 sequence: CASSPGYSTGELFF. The CDR3 DNA reads TGCGCCAGCAGCCCCGGGTATAGCACCGGGGAGCTGTTTTTT.

This clonotype was seen a handful of times. The chain couples TRBV4-1 to TRBJ1-1; D ambiguous. V dropped 4 bases and J dropped 5 bases, with 11 bases sitting between them. CDR1 is MGHRA, CDR2 YSYEKL, per germline. The CDR3 is 13 amino acids. CDR3 sequence (DNA): TGCGCCAGCAGCCTGGGAGTGTATACTGAAGCTTTCTTT. This translates into CASSLGVYTEAFF.

This clonotype has only a few counts. This sequence joins TRBV12-3 or TRBV12-4 and TRBJ2-2; TRBD1 is a possible D gene (5 bases). This CDR3 spans 12 amino acids. Trimming cost V 8 bases and J 8 bases, with 12 bases left between them. DNA of the CDR3: TGTGCCAGCGACAGAGGTTATGGGGAGCTGTTTTTT. This sequence encodes CASDRGYGELFF.

This chain joins TRBV12-3 or TRBV12-4 and TRBJ2-3, with 9 bases aligning to TRBD2. The V and J ends lost 6 bases and 2 bases, in that order; junction bases with no gene match: 6. The CDR3 totals 15 residues. In DNA form, the CDR3 reads TGTGCCAGCAGCAGAGCGGGGGGCCCCACAGATACGCAGTATTTT. It encodes CASSRAGGPTDTQYF.

V usage is TRBV12-3 or TRBV12-4 and J usage is TRBJ2-3; 9 bases map to TRBD2. The CDR3 is 14 residues long. Unmatched junction bases numbered 3, after V lost 3 bases and J lost 5 bases. The CDR3 region is CASSFLAGVDTQYF. CDR3 in DNA: TGTGCCAGCAGTTTTTTAGCGGGGGTAGATACGCAGTATTTT.

V and J are TRBV6-2 or TRBV6-3 and TRBJ1-1; tentatively, D is TRBD1 (5 bases). This CDR3 is 16 amino acids long. CDR1 and CDR2 from the germline V gene are MNHEY and SVGEGT. V gave up 7 bases and J gave up 1 base, with 19 bases separating them. In DNA, the CDR3 is TGTGCCAGCAACGCTCCGAGGGGAGCGCCGAACACTGAAGCTTTCTTT. This sequence encodes CASNAPRGAPNTEAFF.

The chain uses TRBV5-1 and TRBJ2-1; 13 bases agree with TRBD2. CDR3 length: 18 residues. The trim removed 1 base at V and 0 bases at J, leaving 4 bases unmatched. Germline CDR1 reads SGHRS; CDR2 reads YFSETQ. CDR3 in DNA: TGCGCCAGCAGCTTGACTAGCGGGGGGGGTATCTCCTACAATGAGCAGTTCTTC. Translating gives CASSLTSGGGISYNEQFF.

This rearrangement joins TRBV10-3 to TRBJ2-1; 7 bases align to TRBD2. This CDR3 contains 16 residues. V lost 5 bases to trimming and J lost 1 base; unmatched junction nucleotides: 8. CDR1 is ENHRY, CDR2 SYGVKD, per germline. In DNA, the CDR3 is TGTGCCATCAGTCTGCCGGACGGGGGGTCCTACAATGAGCAGTTCTTC. It specifies CAISLPDGGSYNEQFF.

At least ten counts were recorded for this clonotype. The chain joins TRBV15 to TRBJ2-5; D might be TRBD2 (6 bases). This CDR3 is built from 16 residues. V lost 0 bases and J lost 4, with 15 bases in between. The germline gives CDR1 LNHNV, CDR2 YYDKDF (reference sequence). CDR3 DNA: TGTGCCACCAGCAGAGATGAGGCTAGGAGGGGAGAGACCCAGTACTTC. Protein: CATSRDEARRGETQYF.

The chain is built from TRBV7-6 and TRBJ2-3, with 8 bases that match TRBD2. V was clipped by 4 bases and J by 1 base; unmatched bases: 7. The CDR3 consists of 16 residues. Germline V gene data show CDR1 as SGHVS and CDR2 as FNYEAQ. CDR3 nucleotide sequence: TGTGCCAGCAGCTCCTTAGCGGGACAAGGCACAGATACGCAGTATTTT. Encoded protein: CASSSLAGQGTDTQYF.

The V gene is TRBV29-1, the J gene TRBJ2-2; tentatively, D is TRBD2 (5 bases). The germline V gene encodes CDR1 SQVTM and CDR2 ANQGSEA. Trimming took off 3 bases at V and 1 base at J, with 9 bases between the two ends. The CDR3 length is 14 residues. The CDR3 sequence is CSVDLRGNTGELFF. CDR3 in DNA: TGCAGCGTTGACCTACGGGGGAACACCGGGGAGCTGTTTTTT.

Ten or more counts support this clonotype. The J gene is TRBJ2-6, the V gene TRBV27; D is ambiguous. With 4 bases removed from V and 0 bases from J, the gap between germline ends came to 10 bases. Germline V lookup: CDR1 MNHEY, CDR2 SMNVEV (reference sequence). The CDR3 covers 16 residues. This CDR3 is CASSSLQYSGANVLTF. The CDR3 coding sequence is TGTGCCAGCAGTTCCTTACAGTACTCTGGGGCCAACGTCCTGACTTTC.

This clonotype showed up just a few times. The V and J genes are TRBV6-5 and TRBJ2-3; 9 bases fit TRBD1. V trimming: 5 bases; J trimming: 4 bases; junction bases outside the gene matches: 16. CDR1 and CDR2 from the germline V gene are MNHEY and SVGAGI. This CDR3 comprises 18 residues. The CDR3 nucleotides are TGTGCCAGCAGTCACAATCAACAGGGGACAGGGTACCCAGATACGCAGTATTTT. Its translation is CASSHNQQGTGYPDTQYF.

The sample holds many counts of this clonotype. The rearrangement uses TRBV12-3 or TRBV12-4 and TRBJ2-5; D ambiguous. This CDR3 is 15 amino acids long. Trimming removed 3 bases from V and 1 base from J, with 12 bases in between. DNA for the CDR3: TGTGCCAGCAGTTTGCTACTACAAGTCCAAGAGACCCAGTACTTC. Protein product: CASSLLLQVQETQYF.

The chain couples TRBV7-9 to TRBJ2-3; no clear D gene. CDR3 length: 14 residues. Trimming left V 3 bases short and J 0 bases short, with 7 bases between. Germline CDR1 reads SEHNR; CDR2 reads FQNEAQ (reference sequence). The CDR3: CASSFYTSTDTQYF. DNA of the CDR3: TGTGCCAGCAGCTTTTACACTAGCACAGATACGCAGTATTTT.

This clonotype was counted between two and nine times. This sequence joins TRBV7-9 and TRBJ2-1; D possibly uses TRBD1 or TRBD2 (5 bases each). The germline CDR1 and CDR2 sequences are SEHNR and FQNEAQ (reference sequence). This CDR3 comprises 13 residues. V lost 7 bases and J 6 bases, leaving 13 bases between the germline ends. The CDR3 region is CASNTPGANEQFF. In DNA form, the CDR3 reads TGTGCCAGCAACACACCCGGGGCCAATGAGCAGTTCTTC.

This clonotype came up many times. The chain links TRBV5-1 to TRBJ2-1; 7 positions agree with TRBD1. The CDR3 spans 16 residues. V lost 4 bases to trimming and J lost 4 bases; unmatched junction nucleotides: 11. Germline CDR1 is SGHRS and CDR2 is YFSETQ. In nucleotides, the CDR3 is TGCGCCAGCAGCCTTACCCGAGGGGGCGCGTACAATGAGCAGTTCTTC. Protein: CASSLTRGGAYNEQFF.

The rearrangement joins TRBV6-2 or TRBV6-3 to TRBJ1-1; 7 bases agree with TRBD1. V dropped 10 bases and J dropped 0; count of bases not matched to a gene: 11. The germline V gene encodes CDR1 MNHEY and CDR2 SVGEGT. CDR3 length: 15 amino acids. CDR3: CATRRTGHMNTEAFF. The CDR3 DNA follows: TGTGCCACACGCCGGACAGGCCACATGAACACTGAAGCTTTCTTT.

This clonotype was counted many times. The V gene is TRBV24-1, the J gene TRBJ2-1; D is perhaps TRBD1 (5 bases). The germline CDR1 and CDR2 sequences are KGHDR and SFDVKD. V lost 6 bases and J lost 6, with 14 bases in between. The CDR3 length is 14 residues. This chain's CDR3 is CATSSWGVVNEQFF. The CDR3 DNA reads as TGTGCCACCAGTTCTTGGGGCGTGGTCAATGAGCAGTTCTTC.

The sample holds many counts of this clonotype. The chain links TRBV20-1 to TRBJ1-1; the D gene is possibly TRBD1 (5 bases). This CDR3 has 14 amino acids. In germline, CDR1 is DFQATT, CDR2 SNEGSKA (reference sequence). Trimming stripped 1 base from V and 2 bases from J, with 11 bases between. CDR3 in DNA: TGCAGTGCTAGAGCCGGGGGACCCAACACTGAAGCTTTCTTT. This gives the protein CSARAGGPNTEAFF.

The chain employs TRBV4-1 and TRBJ1-1; possible D gene TRBD1, 6 bases. The V end was cut by 4 bases, the J end by 0 bases, with 12 bases between. CDR1 and CDR2 (germline): MGHRA, YSYEKL. The CDR3 length is 15 residues. CDR3 loop: CASSLTDSLNTEAFF. DNA for the CDR3: TGCGCCAGCAGCCTTACGGACAGCCTGAACACTGAAGCTTTCTTT.

The gene calls are TRBV5-1 and TRBJ2-3; D possibly corresponds to TRBD2 (5 bases). CDR3 size: 17 residues. CDR1 and CDR2 from the germline V gene are SGHRS and YFSETQ. Between the trimmed V and J ends, which lost 3 bases and 1 base, there was a span of 18 bases. CDR3 sequence reads: CASSSRTAAGGTDTQYF. As DNA, the CDR3 is TGCGCCAGCAGCTCAAGGACGGCCGCGGGTGGCACAGATACGCAGTATTTT.